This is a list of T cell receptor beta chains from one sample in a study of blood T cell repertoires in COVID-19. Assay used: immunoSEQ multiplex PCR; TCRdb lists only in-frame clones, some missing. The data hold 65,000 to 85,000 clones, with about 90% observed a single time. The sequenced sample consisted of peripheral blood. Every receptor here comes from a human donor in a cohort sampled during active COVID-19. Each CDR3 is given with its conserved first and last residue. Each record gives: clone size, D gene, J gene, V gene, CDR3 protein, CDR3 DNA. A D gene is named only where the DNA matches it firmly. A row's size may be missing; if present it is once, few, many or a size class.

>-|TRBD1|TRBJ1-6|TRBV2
CASSEMGQGYSPLHF
TGTGCCAGCAGTGAAATGGGACAGGGTTATTCACCCCTCCACTTT
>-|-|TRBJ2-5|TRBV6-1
CASSEAPTSGGQETQYF
TGTGCCAGCAGTGAAGCTCCCACTTCTGGGGGGCAAGAGACCCAGTACTTC
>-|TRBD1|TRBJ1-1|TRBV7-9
CASSLGTGGRGSEAFF
TGTGCCAGCAGCTTAGGAACAGGGGGCAGAGGCTCTGAAGCTTTCTTT
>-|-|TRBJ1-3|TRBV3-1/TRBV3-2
CASSPEGSGNTIYF
TGTGCCAGCAGCCCCGAGGGCTCTGGAAACACCATATATTTT
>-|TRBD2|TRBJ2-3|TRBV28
CASGPGGTQYF
TGTGCCAGCGGACCCGGGGGGACGCAGTATTTT
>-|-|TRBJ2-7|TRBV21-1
CASSKVSSGDRESQVGSYEQYF
TGTGCCAGCAGCAAAGTGAGTTCCGGGGACAGGGAGTCACAGGTGGGGTCTTACGAGCAGTACTTC
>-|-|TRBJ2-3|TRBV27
CASSLSWERSTDTQYF
TGTGCCAGCAGTTTATCCTGGGAGCGGAGCACAGATACGCAGTATTTT
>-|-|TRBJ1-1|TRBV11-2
CASSLGRLAEGAFF
TGTGCCAGCAGCTTGGGGAGATTGGCGGAGGGAGCTTTCTTT
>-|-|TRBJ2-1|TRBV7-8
CASSLSLGVVNEQFF
TGTGCCAGCAGCTTAAGTCTGGGAGTGGTAAATGAGCAGTTCTTC
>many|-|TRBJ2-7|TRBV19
CASSTGTTYEQYF
TGTGCCAGTAGTACCGGGACAACCTACGAGCAGTACTTC
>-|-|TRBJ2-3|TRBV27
CASRNRVTDTQYF
TGTGCCAGCAGAAACAGAGTCACAGATACGCAGTATTTT